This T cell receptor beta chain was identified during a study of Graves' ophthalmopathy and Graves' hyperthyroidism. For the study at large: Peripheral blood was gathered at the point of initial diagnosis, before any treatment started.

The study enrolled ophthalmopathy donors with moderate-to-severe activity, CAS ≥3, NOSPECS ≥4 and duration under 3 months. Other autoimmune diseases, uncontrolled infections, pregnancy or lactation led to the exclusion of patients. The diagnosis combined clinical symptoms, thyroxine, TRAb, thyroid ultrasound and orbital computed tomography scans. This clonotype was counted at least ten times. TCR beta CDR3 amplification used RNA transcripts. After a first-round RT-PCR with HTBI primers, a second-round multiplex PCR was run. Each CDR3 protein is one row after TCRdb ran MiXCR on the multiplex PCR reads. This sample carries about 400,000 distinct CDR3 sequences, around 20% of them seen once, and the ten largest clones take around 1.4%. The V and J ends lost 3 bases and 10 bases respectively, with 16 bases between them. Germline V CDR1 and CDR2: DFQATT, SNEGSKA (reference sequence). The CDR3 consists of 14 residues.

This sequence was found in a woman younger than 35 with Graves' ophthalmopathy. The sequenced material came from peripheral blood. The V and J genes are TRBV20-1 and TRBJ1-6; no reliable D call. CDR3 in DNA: TGCAGTGCTAGTTCTACGGACTTTTGGTCACCCCTCCACTTT. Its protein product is CSASSTDFWSPLHF.